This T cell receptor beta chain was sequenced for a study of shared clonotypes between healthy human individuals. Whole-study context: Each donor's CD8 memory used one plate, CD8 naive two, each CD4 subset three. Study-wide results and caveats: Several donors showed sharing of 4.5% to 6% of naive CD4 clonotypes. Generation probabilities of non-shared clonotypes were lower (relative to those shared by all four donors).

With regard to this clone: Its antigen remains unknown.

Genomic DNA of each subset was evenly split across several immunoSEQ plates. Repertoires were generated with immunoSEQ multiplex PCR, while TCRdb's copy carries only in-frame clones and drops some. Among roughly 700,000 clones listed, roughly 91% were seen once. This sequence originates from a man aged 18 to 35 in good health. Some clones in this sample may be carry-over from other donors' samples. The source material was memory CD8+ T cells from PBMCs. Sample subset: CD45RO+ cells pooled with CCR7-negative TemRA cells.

CDR3 in amino acids: CASSEVGQGREQYF. DNA for the CDR3: TGCGCCAGCAGTGAAGTCGGACAGGGACGCGAGCAGTACTTC. V usage is TRBV10-1 and J usage is TRBJ2-7; 8 bases align to TRBD1. This CDR3 is built from 14 residues. V was pared by 3 bases and J by 6 bases, with 7 bases of the junction left unmatched. Germline CDR1 and CDR2: WNHNN and SYGVQD (reference sequence).